One sample yielded the 5 T cell receptor beta chains listed below, sequenced in a study of T cells in Graves' hyperthyroidism and ophthalmopathy. RNA transcripts provided the source from which TCR beta CDR3 regions were amplified. The HTBI set primed first-round TCR CDR3 RT-PCR. Using its own MiXCR run on the multiplex PCR reads, TCRdb lists one record per CDR3 protein. The sample contains some 270,000 distinct CDR3 sequences, about 14% of which appear only once. The sequenced sample was blood. The receptors originated from a woman aged 25 to 39 with Graves' hyperthyroidism that later progressed to Graves' ophthalmopathy.

On this clonotype itself: One base away lies a much larger clone, so this may be a sequencing read error. CDR3 DNA sequence: TGTGCCAGCATCCTTACAGGCACTGAAGCTTTCTTT. The encoded protein is CASILTGTEAFF. The chain uses TRBV7-3 and TRBJ1-1, with a possible D match to TRBD1 (5 bases). In germline, CDR1 is SGHTA, CDR2 FQGTGA. The V end lost 7 bases, the J end lost 4 bases, and 10 bases lay between the germline ends. The CDR3 is made up of 12 amino acids.

Many counts were recorded for this clonotype. V gene TRBV15 combines with J gene TRBJ2-3; 10 nucleotides line up with TRBD1. Losses at the gene ends were 5 bases for V and 5 bases for J; bases not matched to a gene: 7. The CDR3 runs to 15 residues. Germline CDR1 reads LNHNV; CDR2 reads YYDKDF (reference sequence). The CDR3 DNA reads TGTGCCACCAGCCGGAGACAGGGGGCCGAAGATACGCAGTATTTT. Translating it yields CATSRRQGAEDTQYF.

This clonotype was counted a few times. This may come from a read error, since a much larger clone is one base off. The J gene is TRBJ2-7, the V gene TRBV18; 7 positions match TRBD1. The CDR3 totals 16 residues. The V and J ends lost 3 bases and 0 bases, in that order; junction bases with no gene match: 8. Germline CDR1 is KGHSH and CDR2 is LQKENI. DNA of the CDR3: TGTGCCAGCTCACCGCCGGACAGGCCTGACTCCTACGAGCAGTACTTC. This translates into CASSPPDRPDSYEQYF.

With respect to this clonotype: A much larger clonotype is one base distant, so this may be a read error. The chain is built from TRBV28 and TRBJ2-7; D might be TRBD2 (5 bases). The CDR3 length is 14 residues. From germline, CDR1 is MDHEN and CDR2 SYDVKM. CDR3 DNA sequence: TGTGCCAGCAGTTTCCCTTCGGCGGGCTACGGGCAGTACTTC. The encoded protein is CASSFPSAGYGQYF.

This clonotype was picked up a small number of times. A much bigger clone sits one base away, suggesting this may be a read error. The CDR3 here is CASSYQMYRSSSSYEQYF. CDR3 nucleotides: TGTGCCAGCAGTTACCAGATGTATCGGTCTAGCTCCTCCTACGAGCAGTACTTC. The chain links TRBV6-5 to TRBJ2-7, with TRBD2 as a possible D gene (5 bases). The germline V gene encodes CDR1 MNHEY and CDR2 SVGAGI. With 2 bases removed from V and 0 bases from J, the gap between germline ends came to 20 bases. The CDR3 has 18 amino acids.